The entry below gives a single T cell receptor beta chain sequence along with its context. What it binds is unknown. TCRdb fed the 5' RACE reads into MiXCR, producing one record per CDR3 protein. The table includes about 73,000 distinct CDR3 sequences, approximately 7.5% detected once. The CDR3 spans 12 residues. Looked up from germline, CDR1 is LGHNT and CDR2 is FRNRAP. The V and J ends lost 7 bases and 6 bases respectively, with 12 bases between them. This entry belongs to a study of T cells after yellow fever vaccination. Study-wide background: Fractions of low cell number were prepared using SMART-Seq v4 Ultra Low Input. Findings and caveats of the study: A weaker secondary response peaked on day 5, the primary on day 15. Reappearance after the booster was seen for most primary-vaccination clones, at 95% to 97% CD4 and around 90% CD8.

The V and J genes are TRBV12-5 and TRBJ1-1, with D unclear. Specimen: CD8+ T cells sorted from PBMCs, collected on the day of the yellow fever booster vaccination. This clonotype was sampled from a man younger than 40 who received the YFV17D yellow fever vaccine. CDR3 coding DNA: TGTGCTAGTGCCGGACTTCGGCCTGAAGCTTTCTTT. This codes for CASAGLRPEAFF.